The 30 T cell receptor beta chains listed next were all sequenced from one sample in a study of T-cell reconstitution after alpha-beta-depleted transplantation in children. Preparation of the TCRbeta library used unique molecular identifiers. TCRdb ran MiXCR on the PCR reads and lists one entry per CDR3 protein. Here the sample spans around 360,000 distinct CDR3 sequences, about 9.3% being singletons. The material was PBMCs from the stem cell graft donor, obtained from the stem cell graft. These receptors came from a human donor who donated a stem cell graft to a child with acute lymphoblastic leukemia.

V and J are TRBV20-1 and TRBJ2-5; 7 nucleotides agree with TRBD1. The CDR3 extends over 17 amino acids. J lost 4 bases, V lost 0 bases, and 14 bases had no gene match. Looked up from germline, CDR1 is DFQATT and CDR2 is SNEGSKA (reference sequence). The CDR3 region has the DNA TGCAGTGCTAGAGATCTTTGGGGGCAGGGGGACCGAGAGACCCAGTACTTC. It codes for CSARDLWGQGDRETQYF.

This clonotype occurred a few times. The chain recombines TRBV5-5 with TRBJ2-7; 8 bases are a match to TRBD2. Germline assignment: CDR1 SGHKS and CDR2 YYEKEE (reference sequence). The J segment lost 5 bases and the V segment lost 4 bases, leaving 11 bases of the junction unmatched. The CDR3 extends over 15 amino acids. In DNA form, the CDR3 reads TGTGCCAGCAGCAGGGGACTAGAGAGTATCCACGAGCAGTACTTC. Translation: CASSRGLESIHEQYF.

The CDR3 here is CASSLVEAFVTSTDTQYF. The DNA of the CDR3 is TGTGCCAGCAGCTTAGTCGAGGCCTTTGTTACTAGCACAGATACGCAGTATTTT. This chain uses TRBV7-9 with TRBJ2-3; D not certain. CDR1 SEHNR and CDR2 FQNEAQ come from the germline V gene (reference sequence). This CDR3 is 18 amino acids long. V was cut by 1 base and J by 0 bases, with 17 bases left in between.

This clonotype was seen at least ten times. The CDR3 DNA follows: TGTGCCAGCACTTCCCGGGAGGGCTCCTACGAGCAGTACTTC. This encodes CASTSREGSYEQYF. The V gene is TRBV12-3 or TRBV12-4, the J gene TRBJ2-7, with 8 bases that match TRBD2. CDR3 length: 14 amino acids. J was trimmed by 0 bases and V by 7 bases; bases with no gene match: 5.

This clonotype turned up a few times. This sequence joins TRBV10-3 and TRBJ2-5, with no clear D. V lost 3 bases to trimming and J lost 5 bases, with 4 bases between them. The CDR3 loop spans 11 amino acids. From germline, CDR1 is ENHRY and CDR2 SYGVKD. The CDR3 DNA follows: TGTGCCATCAGTGAACTGGAGACCCAGTACTTC. Protein sequence: CAISELETQYF.

This clonotype was observed a handful of times. This chain links TRBV20-1 with TRBJ2-3; D uncertain. CDR3 length: 14 residues. The germline CDR1 and CDR2 sequences are DFQATT and SNEGSKA (reference sequence). V lost 0 bases to trimming and J lost 6 bases, with 13 bases between them. The CDR3 region has the DNA TGCAGTGCTAGAGATCTGAACGTGCTGGATACGCAGTATTTT. It translates to CSARDLNVLDTQYF.

The V gene is TRBV6-5, the J gene TRBJ1-4; perhaps TRBD1 as D (6 bases). This CDR3 has 14 residues. The germline V gene has CDR1 MNHEY and CDR2 SVGAGI. V was cut by 2 bases and J by 3 bases, with 7 bases left in between. The CDR3 DNA follows: TGTGCCAGCAGTTACGGGGGGCCTAATGAAAAACTGTTTTTT. Translation gives CASSYGGPNEKLFF.

This clonotype was seen many times. The chain recombines TRBV27 with TRBJ2-7; TRBD1 might be the D (6 bases). This CDR3 has 14 residues. Trimming pared 3 bases from V and 0 bases from J, leaving 9 bases between. Germline CDR1 reads MNHEY; CDR2 reads SMNVEV (reference sequence). CDR3 region: CASSFDRLSYEQYF. CDR3 DNA sequence: TGTGCCAGCAGTTTCGACAGGCTCTCCTACGAGCAGTACTTC.

This chain joins TRBV6-2 or TRBV6-3 and TRBJ1-3; TRBD1 matches at 9 bases. With 7 bases clipped from V and 6 bases from J, the junction kept 10 bases outside the gene matches. The CDR3 loop spans 15 amino acids. In germline, CDR1 is MNHEY, CDR2 SVGEGT. CDR3 sequence (DNA): TGTGCCAGCAACCGTGGGGACAGGGAAGAAAACACCATATATTTT. This codes for CASNRGDREENTIYF.

This clonotype was seen many times. The chain uses TRBV29-1 and TRBJ2-3, with TRBD1 as a possible D gene (5 bases). The CDR3 covers 15 residues. With 7 bases removed from V and 3 bases from J, the gap between germline ends came to 20 bases. Looked up from germline, CDR1 is SQVTM and CDR2 is ANQGSEA. CDR3 nucleotides: TGCAGCGCTCAGAAGACAGCCCCCAGTACAGATACGCAGTATTTT. Protein: CSAQKTAPSTDTQYF.

This clonotype has a handful of counts. The V and J genes are TRBV13 and TRBJ2-2, with 7 nucleotides matching TRBD2. The junction had 13 bases not matched to a gene; V was cut back by 5 bases and J by 4 bases. The CDR3 consists of 17 residues. Germline assignment: CDR1 PRHDT and CDR2 FYEKMQ (reference sequence). The CDR3 loop reads CASSPGTTHGSTGELFF. Written as DNA, the CDR3 is TGTGCCAGCAGCCCCGGGACTACCCACGGAAGCACCGGGGAGCTGTTTTTT.

The chain carries TRBV9 and TRBJ2-1; D remains unclear. The germline gives CDR1 SGDLS, CDR2 YYNGEE. The CDR3 spans 15 residues. The V end lost 3 bases, the J end lost 0 bases, and 10 bases lay between the germline ends. CDR3 sequence reads: CASSAWAASYNEQFF. Here the CDR3 DNA reads TGTGCCAGCAGCGCCTGGGCAGCCTCCTACAATGAGCAGTTCTTC.

This clonotype has ten or more counts. The chain joins TRBV7-2 to TRBJ2-2; perhaps TRBD2 as D (6 bases). The germline V gene has CDR1 SGHTA and CDR2 FQGNSA. The CDR3 totals 15 residues. V was cut by 0 bases and J by 5 bases, with 10 bases left in between. As DNA, the CDR3 is TGTGCCAGCAGCTTAGCCATAGCGGCTACCGGGGAGCTGTTTTTT. Protein: CASSLAIAATGELFF.

V usage is TRBV6-2 or TRBV6-3 and J usage is TRBJ2-5; D ambiguous. The CDR3 totals 18 residues. Deletions cut 2 bases from V and 1 base from J, with 20 bases between. The germline gives CDR1 MNHEY, CDR2 SVGEGT. The CDR3 DNA reads TGTGCCAGCAGTTACCGTACGTCCAGAAGGAAATTCCAAGAGACCCAGTACTTC. Its translation is CASSYRTSRRKFQETQYF.

This clonotype has only a few counts. The chain combines TRBV21-1 with TRBJ2-2; the table's D gene call, TRBD2, was not cross checked with the DNA. TRBV21-1 is deemed a pseudogene. This CDR3 is 15 amino acids long. The CDR3: CASAGGPPNTGELFF. CDR3 bases: TGTGCCAGCGCGGGCGGGCCCCCGAACACCGGGGAGCTGTTTTTT.

The rearrangement uses TRBV20-1 and TRBJ2-7; no definite D call. The CDR3 has 14 residues. The germline CDR1 and CDR2 sequences are DFQATT and SNEGSKA (reference sequence). V dropped 0 bases and J dropped 2 bases, with 11 bases sitting between them. CDR3 bases: TGCAGTGCTAGAGATCTCTTGGTCCCCTACGAGCAGTACTTC. Protein sequence: CSARDLLVPYEQYF.

About this clonotype: One base away lies a much larger clone, so this may be a sequencing read error. The DNA of the CDR3 is TGTGCCAGCAGCTTAGAGGGGGATGTGCAGTTCTTC. As protein: CASSLEGDVQFF. V usage is TRBV11-1 and J usage is TRBJ2-1; tentative D call: TRBD1 (6 bases). Per germline, CDR1 SGHAT and CDR2 FQDESV (reference sequence). The germline V and J ends were trimmed by 1 base and 12 bases, with 10 bases remaining between them. This CDR3 spans 12 amino acids.

In this sample, this clonotype turned up a few times. Here the CDR3 DNA reads TGTGCCAGCAGCTCGAATACTAGATCCGAGCAGTTCTTC. Protein: CASSSNTRSEQFF. The V gene is TRBV7-9, the J gene TRBJ2-1; perhaps TRBD2 as D (5 bases). V was cut by 4 bases and J by 10 bases, with 14 bases left in between. The CDR3 consists of 13 residues. CDR1 and CDR2 (germline): SEHNR, FQNEAQ (reference sequence).

This clonotype was seen more than once but under ten times. The rearrangement uses TRBV5-1 and TRBJ2-3; 7 nucleotides line up with TRBD1. Trimming cost V 0 bases and J 4 bases; bases outside gene matches: 5. The CDR3 length is 15 residues. The germline V gene has CDR1 SGHRS and CDR2 YFSETQ. The chain's CDR3 is CASSLGQGVPDTQYF. The CDR3, as DNA: TGCGCCAGCAGCTTGGGTCAGGGGGTTCCAGATACGCAGTATTTT.

Many counts were recorded for this clonotype. The V and J genes are TRBV3-1 and TRBJ1-3, with TRBD1 identical over 9 bases. The CDR3 length is 16 residues. The ends lost 4 bases at V and 2 bases at J; junction bases unmatched: 6. Germline values: CDR1 LGHDT, CDR2 YNNKEL (reference sequence). The CDR3 here is CASSRGQGRTGNTIYF. In DNA, the CDR3 is TGTGCCAGCAGCCGCGGACAGGGGCGCACTGGAAACACCATATATTTT.

The rearrangement uses TRBV7-2 and TRBJ2-5; tentative D call: TRBD2 (6 bases). The CDR3 is made up of 15 amino acids. V lost 1 base to trimming and J lost 6 bases, with 15 bases between them. CDR1 is SGHTA and CDR2 is FQGNSA in the germline V gene. The CDR3 sequence is CASSLEWGRKKTQYF. The CDR3 DNA reads as TGTGCCAGCAGCTTAGAATGGGGGAGGAAGAAGACCCAGTACTTC.

V is TRBV12-3 or TRBV12-4 and J is TRBJ2-5; D tentatively reads TRBD1 or TRBD2 (6 bases each). The CDR3 spans 15 residues. V was shortened by 7 bases and J by 5 bases, with 20 bases between the two germline ends. CDR3 DNA sequence: TGTGCCAGCACCTCGAGGGCAGGGGCGGGGGAGACCCAGTACTTC. Protein product: CASTSRAGAGETQYF.

This clonotype has a handful of counts. This chain links TRBV28 with TRBJ2-3, with D possibly being TRBD1 or TRBD2 (5 bases each). Trimming left V 5 bases short and J 2 bases short, with 8 bases between. This CDR3 contains 13 residues. Germline lookup yields CDR1 MDHEN and CDR2 SYDVKM. The CDR3 nucleotides are TGTGCCAGCAGTGGGGGTTACACAGATACGCAGTATTTT. Residues: CASSGGYTDTQYF.

This clonotype was recorded a few times. This rearrangement joins TRBV4-3 to TRBJ1-2; the D is unclear. Germline V gene lookup returns CDR1 LGHNA and CDR2 YSLEER. The CDR3 length is 13 residues. Trimming took 1 base from V and 4 from J, leaving 7 bases between them. CDR3 nucleotides: TGCGCCAGCAGCCAAGGGAGAAGCTATGGCTACACCTTC. As protein: CASSQGRSYGYTF.

This clonotype was counted only a few times. The chain recombines TRBV24-1 with TRBJ2-4; either TRBD1 or TRBD2 may supply D (5 bases each). The CDR3 extends over 13 amino acids. Looked up from germline, CDR1 is KGHDR and CDR2 is SFDVKD. V lost 5 bases to trimming and J lost 5 bases, with 9 bases between them. Written as DNA, the CDR3 is TGTGCCACCAGTGGGGGGAGTGAAAACATTCAGTACTTC. As protein: CATSGGSENIQYF.

This clonotype has a count of ten or more. The chain couples TRBV7-2 to TRBJ1-3; the match to TRBD1 covers 8 bases. Germline loops: CDR1 SGHTA, CDR2 FQGNSA. There are 17 residues in the CDR3. Trimming cost V 5 bases and J 1 base; bases outside gene matches: 10. The CDR3 DNA is TGTGCCAGCAGCCGACCGGGACAGGCCTTTTCTGGAAACACCATATATTTT. Translated, it gives CASSRPGQAFSGNTIYF.

The chain is built from TRBV7-9 and TRBJ2-3; TRBD1 or TRBD2 may be the D gene (6 bases each). Trimming cost V 4 bases and J 0 bases, with 17 bases left between them. Germline V gene lookup returns CDR1 SEHNR and CDR2 FQNEAQ (reference sequence). The CDR3 contains 17 residues. CDR3 bases: TGTGCCAGCAGCTGGGCCGTGGGCGGGACAAGCACAGATACGCAGTATTTT. Its translation is CASSWAVGGTSTDTQYF.

In its sample, this clonotype was seen a few times. The V call is TRBV27, the J call TRBJ2-1, with 8 positions matching TRBD2. Germline assignment: CDR1 MNHEY and CDR2 SMNVEV (reference sequence). V lost 5 bases and J lost 5; bases outside the gene matches: 8. The CDR3 is made up of 15 amino acids. DNA of the CDR3: TGTGCCAGCAGTCCGCTGGGAGCGGGAGACAATGAGCAGTTCTTC. Translated: CASSPLGAGDNEQFF.

This clonotype was seen more than once but under ten times. V is TRBV5-1 and J is TRBJ1-2; 8 nucleotides line up with TRBD1. This CDR3 region has 14 residues. Per germline, CDR1 SGHRS and CDR2 YFSETQ. Germline trimming cut 5 bases from V and 8 bases from J; bases unmatched to any gene: 11. Here the CDR3 reads CASRGGQGVSGYTF. The CDR3 coding sequence is TGCGCCAGCAGGGGAGGACAGGGAGTATCGGGCTACACCTTC.

In regard to this clonotype: A much larger clone lies a single base off, so this may be a read error. The CDR3 nucleotides are TGCAGTGCGAGGCTAGTGGGAGGGAGCTCCTACAATGAGCAGTTCTTC. Translated, it gives CSARLVGGSSYNEQFF. The V call is TRBV20-1, the J call TRBJ2-1; 7 nucleotides line up with TRBD2. This CDR3 region has 16 residues. The J segment lost 0 bases and the V segment lost 6 bases, leaving 11 bases of the junction unmatched. From germline, CDR1 is DFQATT and CDR2 SNEGSKA (reference sequence).